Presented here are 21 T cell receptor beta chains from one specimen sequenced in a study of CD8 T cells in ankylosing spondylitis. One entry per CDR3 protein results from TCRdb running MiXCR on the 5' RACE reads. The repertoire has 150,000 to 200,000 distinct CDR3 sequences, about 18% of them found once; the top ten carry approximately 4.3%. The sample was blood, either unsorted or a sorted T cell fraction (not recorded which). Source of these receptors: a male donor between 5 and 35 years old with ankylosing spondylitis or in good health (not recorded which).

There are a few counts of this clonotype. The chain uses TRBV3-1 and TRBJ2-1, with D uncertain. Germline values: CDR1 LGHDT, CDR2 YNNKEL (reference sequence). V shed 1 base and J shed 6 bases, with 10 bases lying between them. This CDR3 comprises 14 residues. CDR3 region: CASSQGPQSNEQFF. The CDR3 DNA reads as TGTGCCAGCAGCCAAGGACCCCAAAGCAATGAGCAGTTCTTC.

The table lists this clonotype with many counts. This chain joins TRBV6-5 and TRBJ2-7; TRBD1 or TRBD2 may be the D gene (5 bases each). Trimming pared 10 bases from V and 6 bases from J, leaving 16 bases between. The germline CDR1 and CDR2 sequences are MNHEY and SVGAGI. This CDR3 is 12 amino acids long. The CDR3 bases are TGTGCCACCGGGACGGAGGTAGGCGAGCAGTACTTC. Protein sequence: CATGTEVGEQYF.

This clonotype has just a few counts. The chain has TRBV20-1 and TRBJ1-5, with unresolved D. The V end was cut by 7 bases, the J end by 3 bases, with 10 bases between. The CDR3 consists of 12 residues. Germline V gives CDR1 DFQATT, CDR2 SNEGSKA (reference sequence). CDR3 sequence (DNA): TGCAGTGTGAGACGGATCAATCAGCCCCAGCATTTT. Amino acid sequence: CSVRRINQPQHF.

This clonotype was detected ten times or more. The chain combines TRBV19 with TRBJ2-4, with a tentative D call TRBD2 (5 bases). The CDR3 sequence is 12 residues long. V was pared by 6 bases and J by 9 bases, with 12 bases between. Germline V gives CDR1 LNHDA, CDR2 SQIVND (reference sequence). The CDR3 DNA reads TGTGCCAGTAGACTAGTAGCTGGCATTCAGTACTTC. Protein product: CASRLVAGIQYF. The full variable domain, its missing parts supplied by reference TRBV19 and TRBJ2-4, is DGGITQSPKYLFRKEGQNVTLSCEQNLNHDAMYWYRQDPGQGLRLIYYSQIVNDFQKGDIAEGYSVSREKKESFPLTVTSAQKNPTAFYLCASRLVAGIQYFGAGTRLSVL.

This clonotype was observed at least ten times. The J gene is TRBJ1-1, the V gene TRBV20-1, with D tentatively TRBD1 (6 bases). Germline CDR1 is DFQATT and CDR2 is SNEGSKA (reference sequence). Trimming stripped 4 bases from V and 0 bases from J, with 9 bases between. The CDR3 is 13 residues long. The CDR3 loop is CSANWDMNTEAFF. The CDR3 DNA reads TGCAGTGCTAATTGGGACATGAACACTGAAGCTTTCTTT.

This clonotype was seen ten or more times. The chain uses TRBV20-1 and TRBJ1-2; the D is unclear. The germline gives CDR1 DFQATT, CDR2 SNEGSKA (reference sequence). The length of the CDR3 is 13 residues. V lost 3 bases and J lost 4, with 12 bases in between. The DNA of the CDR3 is TGCAGTGCTAGCATAACAGAGGGCTATGGCTACACCTTC. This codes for CSASITEGYGYTF.

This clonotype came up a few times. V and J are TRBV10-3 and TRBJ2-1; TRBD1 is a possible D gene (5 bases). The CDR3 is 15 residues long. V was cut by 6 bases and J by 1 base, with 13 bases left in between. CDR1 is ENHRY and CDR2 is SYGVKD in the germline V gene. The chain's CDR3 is CAIRGSTASYNEQFF. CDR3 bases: TGTGCCATCAGAGGTTCGACAGCTTCCTACAATGAGCAGTTCTTC.

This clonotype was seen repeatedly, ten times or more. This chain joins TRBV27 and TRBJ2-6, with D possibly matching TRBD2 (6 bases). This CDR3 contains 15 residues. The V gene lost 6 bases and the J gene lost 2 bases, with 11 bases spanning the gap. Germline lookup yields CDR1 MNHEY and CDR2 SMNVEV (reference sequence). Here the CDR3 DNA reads TGTGCCAGCAGACCCGGGAGCACTGGGGCCAACGTCCTGACTTTC. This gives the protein CASRPGSTGANVLTF. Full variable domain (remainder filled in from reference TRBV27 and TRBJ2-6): EAQVTQNPRYLITVTGKKLTVTCSQNMNHEYMSWYRQDPGLGLRQIYYSMNVEVTDKGDVPEGYKVSRKEKRNFPLILESPSPNQTSLYFCASRPGSTGANVLTFGAGSRLTVL.

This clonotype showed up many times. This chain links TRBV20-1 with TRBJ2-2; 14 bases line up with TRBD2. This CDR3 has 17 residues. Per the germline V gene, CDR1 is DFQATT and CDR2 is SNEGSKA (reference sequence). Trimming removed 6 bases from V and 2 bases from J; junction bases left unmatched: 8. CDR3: CSAPGLAGVKNTGELFF. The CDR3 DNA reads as TGCAGTGCCCCGGGACTAGCGGGGGTAAAAAACACCGGGGAGCTGTTTTTT.

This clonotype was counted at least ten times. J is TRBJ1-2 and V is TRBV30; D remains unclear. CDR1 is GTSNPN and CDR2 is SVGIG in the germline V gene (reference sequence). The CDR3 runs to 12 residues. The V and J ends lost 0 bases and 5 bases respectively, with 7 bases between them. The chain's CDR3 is CAWSVRGYGYTF. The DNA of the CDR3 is TGTGCCTGGAGTGTACGGGGTTATGGCTACACCTTC.

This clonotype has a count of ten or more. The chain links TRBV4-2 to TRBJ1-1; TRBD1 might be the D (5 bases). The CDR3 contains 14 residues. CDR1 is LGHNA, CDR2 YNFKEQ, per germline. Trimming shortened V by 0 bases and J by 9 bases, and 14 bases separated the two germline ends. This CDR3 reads CASSQDLRGEQAFF. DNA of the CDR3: TGTGCCAGCAGCCAAGATTTAAGAGGGGAACAAGCTTTCTTT.

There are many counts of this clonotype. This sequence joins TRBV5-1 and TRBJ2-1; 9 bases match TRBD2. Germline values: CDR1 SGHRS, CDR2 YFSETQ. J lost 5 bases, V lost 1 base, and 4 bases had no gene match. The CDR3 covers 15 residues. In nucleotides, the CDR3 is TGCGCCAGCAGCTTGAGAGCTAGCGGGGACAATGAGCAGTTCTTC. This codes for CASSLRASGDNEQFF.

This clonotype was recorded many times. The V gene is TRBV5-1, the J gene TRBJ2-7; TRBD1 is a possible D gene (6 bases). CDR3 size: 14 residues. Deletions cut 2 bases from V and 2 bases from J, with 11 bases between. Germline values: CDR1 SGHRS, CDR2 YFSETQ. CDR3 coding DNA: TGCGCCAGCAGCTTAGACAGGACAACCTACGAGCAGTACTTC. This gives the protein CASSLDRTTYEQYF.

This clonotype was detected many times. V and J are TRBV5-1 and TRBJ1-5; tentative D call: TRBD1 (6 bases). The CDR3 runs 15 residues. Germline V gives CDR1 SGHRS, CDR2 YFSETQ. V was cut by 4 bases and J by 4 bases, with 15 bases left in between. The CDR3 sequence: CASSPEGGANQPQHF. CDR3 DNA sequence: TGCGCCAGCAGCCCCGAGGGGGGGGCAAATCAGCCCCAGCATTTT.

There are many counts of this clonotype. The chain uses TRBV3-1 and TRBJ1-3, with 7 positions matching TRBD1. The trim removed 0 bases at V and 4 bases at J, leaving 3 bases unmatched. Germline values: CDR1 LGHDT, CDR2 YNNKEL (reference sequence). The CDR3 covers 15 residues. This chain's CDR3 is CASSQDRGQGNTIYF. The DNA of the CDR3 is TGTGCCAGCAGCCAAGATCGGGGACAGGGAAACACCATATATTTT.

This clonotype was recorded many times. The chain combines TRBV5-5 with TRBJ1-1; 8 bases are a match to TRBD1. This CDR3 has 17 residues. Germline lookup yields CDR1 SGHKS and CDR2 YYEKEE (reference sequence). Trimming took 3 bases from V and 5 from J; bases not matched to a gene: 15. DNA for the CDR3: TGTGCCAGCAGCTGGGGCGCAGGGGGCCACTCTGGGACTGAAGCTTTCTTT. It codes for CASSWGAGGHSGTEAFF.

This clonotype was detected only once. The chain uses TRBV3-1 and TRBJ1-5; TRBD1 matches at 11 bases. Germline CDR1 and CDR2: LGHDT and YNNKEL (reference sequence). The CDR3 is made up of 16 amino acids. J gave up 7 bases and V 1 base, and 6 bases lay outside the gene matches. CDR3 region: CASSQGWTGGGQPQHF. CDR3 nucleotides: TGTGCCAGCAGCCAAGGATGGACAGGGGGCGGGCAGCCCCAGCATTTT.

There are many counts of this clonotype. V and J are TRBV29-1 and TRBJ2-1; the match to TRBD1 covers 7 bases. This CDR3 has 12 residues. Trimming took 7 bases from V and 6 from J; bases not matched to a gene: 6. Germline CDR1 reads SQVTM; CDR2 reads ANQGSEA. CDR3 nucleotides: TGCAGCGGAGACCCAGGGGGCAATGAGCAGTTCTTC. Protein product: CSGDPGGNEQFF.

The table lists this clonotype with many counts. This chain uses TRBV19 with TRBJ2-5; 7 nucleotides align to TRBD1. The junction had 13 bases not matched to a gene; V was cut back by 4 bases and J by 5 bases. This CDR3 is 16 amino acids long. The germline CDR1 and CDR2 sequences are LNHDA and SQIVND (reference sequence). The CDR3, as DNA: TGTGCCAGTAGTACGTTGTTCGACAGGGAACGGGAGACCCAGTACTTC. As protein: CASSTLFDRERETQYF.

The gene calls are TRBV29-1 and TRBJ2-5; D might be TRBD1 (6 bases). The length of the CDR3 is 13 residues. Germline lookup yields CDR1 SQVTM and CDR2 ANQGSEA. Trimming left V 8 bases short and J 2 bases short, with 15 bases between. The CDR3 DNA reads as TGCAGCATGGAGACAGGTCAGCAAGAGACCCAGTACTTC. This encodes CSMETGQQETQYF.

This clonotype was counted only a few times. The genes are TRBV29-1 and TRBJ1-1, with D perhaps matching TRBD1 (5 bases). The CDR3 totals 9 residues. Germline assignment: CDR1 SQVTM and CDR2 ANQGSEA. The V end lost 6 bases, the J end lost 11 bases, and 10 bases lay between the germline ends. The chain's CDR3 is CSVGTGAFF. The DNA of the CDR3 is TGCAGCGTCGGGACTGGGGCTTTCTTT.